A single sample is the source of the 28 T cell receptor beta chains below, sequenced in a study of blood T cell repertoires in COVID-19. Produced via immunoSEQ multiplex PCR; TCRdb's table is partial and in-frame only. Altogether about 33,000 clones are present, roughly 85% being singletons, with the ten largest covering roughly 7%. The material sequenced was peripheral blood. The receptors derive from a human donor in a cohort sampled during active COVID-19.

This chain links TRBV30 with TRBJ1-4; no reliable D call. CDR3 size: 12 residues. V was cut by 1 base and J by 7 bases, with 7 bases left in between. Germline assignment: CDR1 GTSNPN and CDR2 SVGIG (reference sequence). As DNA, the CDR3 is TGTGCCTGGAGTGGCCCGGGTGAAAAACTGTTTTTT. It codes for CAWSGPGEKLFF.

The rearrangement joins TRBV2 to TRBJ2-3, with 10 bases that match TRBD1. Per germline, CDR1 SNHLY and CDR2 FYNNEI. The CDR3 has 15 amino acids. The ends lost 6 bases at V and 0 bases at J; junction bases unmatched: 3. The CDR3 is CASRDRGVSTDTQYF. The CDR3 DNA sequence: TGTGCCAGCAGGGACAGGGGGGTCAGCACAGATACGCAGTATTTT. Complete variable domain (other parts from reference TRBV2 and TRBJ2-3): EPEVTQTPSHQVTQMGQEVILRCVPISNHLYFYWYRQILGQKVEFLVSFYNNEISEKSEIFDDQFSVERPDGSNFTLKIRSTKLEDSAMYFCASRDRGVSTDTQYFGPGTRLTVL.

This clone appeared once. The chain carries TRBV5-5 and TRBJ2-1; D gene uncertain. Germline V lookup: CDR1 SGHKS, CDR2 YYEKEE (reference sequence). The CDR3 is 15 amino acids. V was pared by 0 bases and J by 0 bases, with 7 bases between. This CDR3 is CASSLDPSSYNEQFF. In DNA, the CDR3 is TGTGCCAGCAGCTTGGACCCGAGCTCCTACAATGAGCAGTTCTTC.

This chain uses TRBV6-5 with TRBJ1-1, with D possibly being TRBD1 (5 bases). Trimming took 6 bases from V and 7 from J, leaving 18 bases between them. The CDR3 runs 14 residues. CDR1 MNHEY and CDR2 SVGAGI come from the germline V gene. This CDR3 is CASSRQTGTLEAFF. Here the CDR3 DNA reads TGTGCCAGCAGCCGCCAAACAGGAACCCTTGAAGCTTTCTTT.

This clone was detected only a few times. The gene calls are TRBV7-3 and TRBJ2-2; no firm D call. The CDR3 consists of 13 residues. Germline CDR1 reads SGHTA; CDR2 reads FQGTGA. The V gene lost 5 bases and the J gene lost 6 bases, with 10 bases spanning the gap. The CDR3 spells CASSPMRSGELFF. Here the CDR3 DNA reads TGTGCCAGCAGCCCCATGAGATCCGGGGAGCTGTTTTTT. Together with reference TRBV7-3 and TRBJ2-2, the CDR3 gives the full variable domain: GAGVSQTPSNKVTEKGKYVELRCDPISGHTALYWYRQSLGQGPEFLIYFQGTGAADDSGLPNDRFFAVRPEGSVSTLKIQRTERGDSAVYLCASSPMRSGELFFGEGSRLTVL.

This clone is deemed medium-sized (0.01 to 0.1%). The rearrangement joins TRBV24-1 to TRBJ2-1, with TRBD1 matching over 9 bases. Per the germline V gene, CDR1 is KGHDR and CDR2 is SFDVKD. The CDR3 is 16 residues long. V trimming: 4 bases; J trimming: 2 bases; junction bases outside the gene matches: 5. CDR3 in DNA: TGTGCCACCAGTGACCCGGGACAGGGACCCTACAATGAGCAGTTCTTC. Translated, it gives CATSDPGQGPYNEQFF.

The rearrangement uses TRBV19 and TRBJ2-1; D possibly corresponds to TRBD1 (5 bases). V shed 5 bases and J shed 0 bases, with 8 bases lying between them. This CDR3 spans 14 amino acids. Germline V lookup: CDR1 LNHDA, CDR2 SQIVND (reference sequence). The CDR3 sequence: CASSGQGSYNEQFF. The CDR3 DNA reads TGTGCCAGTAGTGGTCAGGGCTCCTACAATGAGCAGTTCTTC.

This chain joins TRBV4-1 and TRBJ2-7; 8 nucleotides match TRBD1. J was trimmed by 0 bases and V by 4 bases; bases with no gene match: 2. CDR1 is MGHRA and CDR2 is YSYEKL in the germline V gene. The CDR3 has 14 residues. Here the CDR3 reads CASSPGQGSYEQYF. Written as DNA, the CDR3 is TGCGCCAGCAGCCCCGGACAGGGCTCCTACGAGCAGTACTTC.

The J gene is TRBJ2-4, the V gene TRBV2, with TRBD2 identical over 7 bases. Germline CDR1 and CDR2: SNHLY and FYNNEI. CDR3 length: 15 amino acids. With 9 bases clipped from V and 8 bases from J, the junction kept 16 bases outside the gene matches. The CDR3 region has the DNA TGTGCCAGTCAGGAGGGAGGGGAAGGGTTAGACATTCAGTACTTC. Translated: CASQEGGEGLDIQYF.

V usage is TRBV4-1 and J usage is TRBJ1-5; D is perhaps TRBD1 (5 bases). CDR3 length: 17 residues. V was clipped by 1 base and J by 2 bases, with 15 bases between them. Germline values: CDR1 MGHRA, CDR2 YSYEKL. CDR3 protein: CASSQVRGRAGNQPQHF. Here the CDR3 DNA reads TGCGCCAGCAGCCAAGTCCGGGGGAGAGCGGGCAATCAGCCCCAGCATTTT.

This clone was seen a handful of times. The DNA is left out, because the CDR3 cannot be placed on it with certainty; the CDR3 is given as TCRdb lists it. The CDR3: CASSFGGGASGHTF. The chain uses TRBV7-9 and TRBJ1-2; the tabulated D call, TRBD1, remains unverified against the DNA. Germline V gene lookup returns CDR1 SEHNR and CDR2 FQNEAQ (reference sequence). Inclusive of both ends, the CDR3 amounts to 14 amino acids.

The CDR3 nucleotides are TGCGCCAGCAGCCAACTAGACCGCTCCTACAATGAGCAGTTCTTC. Residues: CASSQLDRSYNEQFF. The V gene is TRBV5-1, the J gene TRBJ2-1, with D perhaps matching TRBD2 (5 bases). Trimming removed 4 bases at V and 0 bases at J, with 11 bases between. This CDR3 spans 15 amino acids. Germline V gene sequence: CDR1 SGHRS, CDR2 YFSETQ.

The rearrangement uses TRBV10-3 and TRBJ1-6, with D possibly TRBD1 on 5 matching bases. V dropped 6 bases and J dropped 4 bases, with 10 bases sitting between them. The germline CDR1 and CDR2 sequences are ENHRY and SYGVKD. The CDR3 contains 14 residues. The DNA of the CDR3 is TGTGCCATCAGGCAGGGAGGATATAATTCACCCCTCCACTTT. Protein: CAIRQGGYNSPLHF.

The rearrangement links TRBV12-3 or TRBV12-4 to TRBJ1-2; D is perhaps TRBD1 (5 bases). V gave up 3 bases and J gave up 5 bases, with 10 bases separating them. The CDR3 has 13 residues. The CDR3 region is CASSFSGVYGYTF. The CDR3 nucleotides read TGTGCCAGCAGTTTTTCGGGGGTTTATGGCTACACCTTC.

Only one count was recorded for this clone. The rearrangement joins TRBV7-2 to TRBJ2-5; D might be TRBD2 (6 bases). Germline CDR1 is SGHTA and CDR2 is FQGNSA. V shed 3 bases and J shed 5 bases, with 10 bases lying between them. The CDR3 totals 13 residues. The CDR3 nucleotides are TGTGCCAGCAGCTTTGGTGGGGGGGAGACCCAGTACTTC. Translating it yields CASSFGGGETQYF. The variable domain in full, with the rest retrieved from reference TRBV7-2 and TRBJ2-5, is GAGVSQSPSNKVTEKGKDVELRCDPISGHTALYWYRQSLGQGLEFLIYFQGNSAPDKSGLPSDRFSAERTGGSVSTLTIQRTQQEDSAVYLCASSFGGGETQYFGPGTRLLVL.

J is TRBJ2-1 and V is TRBV29-1, with D perhaps TRBD1 (6 bases). Trimming left V 4 bases short and J 4 bases short, with 8 bases between. The CDR3 loop spans 12 amino acids. Germline-derived CDR1 and CDR2 are SQVTM and ANQGSEA. The CDR3 spells CSVGTEYNEQFF. CDR3 nucleotide sequence: TGCAGCGTTGGGACAGAATACAATGAGCAGTTCTTC.

The chain links TRBV18 to TRBJ2-3; 8 bases fit TRBD2. From germline, CDR1 is KGHSH and CDR2 LQKENI. The CDR3 is made up of 18 amino acids. V gave up 0 bases and J gave up 3 bases; unmatched junction bases: 11. DNA for the CDR3: TGTGCCAGCTCACCACCGTTCGGAAGCGGGAGACGTACAGATACGCAGTATTTT. This gives the protein CASSPPFGSGRRTDTQYF.

The CDR3 region is CASSLSGGPYNEQFF. CDR3 bases: TGTGCCAGCAGTTTAAGCGGGGGTCCCTACAATGAGCAGTTCTTC. The J gene is TRBJ2-1, the V gene TRBV6-5, with TRBD2 matching over 8 bases. CDR3 length equals 15 residues. CDR1 and CDR2 (germline): MNHEY, SVGAGI. The V segment lost 4 bases and the J segment 2 bases; nucleotides outside the gene matches: 4.

This chain connects TRBV7-6 to TRBJ2-7, with 11 bases identical to TRBD1. This CDR3 spans 14 amino acids. Germline V gives CDR1 SGHVS, CDR2 FNYEAQ. Trimming cost V 4 bases and J 3 bases; bases outside gene matches: 2. Here the CDR3 reads CASSSGTGGYEQYF. CDR3 DNA sequence: TGTGCCAGCAGCTCAGGGACAGGGGGCTACGAGCAGTACTTC.

Only one count was recorded for this clone. This chain connects TRBV2 to TRBJ2-1; 9 nucleotides align to TRBD2. Germline V lookup: CDR1 SNHLY, CDR2 FYNNEI. The junction had 11 bases not matched to a gene; V was cut back by 6 bases and J by 8 bases. The CDR3 totals 15 residues. The CDR3 spells CASRSLAGRVYEQFF. CDR3 DNA sequence: TGTGCCAGCAGATCCCTAGCGGGAAGAGTGTATGAGCAGTTCTTC.

The J gene is TRBJ2-3, the V gene TRBV19; 9 bases are a match to TRBD2. After removal of 7 bases from V and 2 bases from J, the junction contained 7 bases not matched to a gene. Germline V gene sequence: CDR1 LNHDA, CDR2 SQIVND (reference sequence). The CDR3 consists of 15 residues. In DNA form, the CDR3 reads TGTGCCAGTACCCCTAGCGGGATGATCACAGATACGCAGTATTTT. Translation: CASTPSGMITDTQYF. Drawing the rest from reference TRBV19 and TRBJ2-3, the complete variable domain is DGGITQSPKYLFRKEGQNVTLSCEQNLNHDAMYWYRQDPGQGLRLIYYSQIVNDFQKGDIAEGYSVSREKKESFPLTVTSAQKNPTAFYLCASTPSGMITDTQYFGPGTRLTVL.

V and J are TRBV20-1 and TRBJ2-5, with TRBD1 matching 7 bases. The germline V gene has CDR1 DFQATT and CDR2 SNEGSKA (reference sequence). The V segment lost 3 bases and the J segment 4 bases; nucleotides outside the gene matches: 5. This CDR3 region has 13 residues. CDR3 in DNA: TGCAGTGCTAGTATGACAGGGACAGAGACCCAGTACTTC. This encodes CSASMTGTETQYF.

The V call is TRBV27, the J call TRBJ2-1; tentatively, D is TRBD1 (7 bases). Trimming stripped 8 bases from V and 2 bases from J, with 16 bases between. Looked up from germline, CDR1 is MNHEY and CDR2 is SMNVEV (reference sequence). This CDR3 comprises 15 residues. CDR3 DNA sequence: TGTGCCAGCGGGGGGCAGGACAGGCCCTACAATGAGCAGTTCTTC. This gives the protein CASGGQDRPYNEQFF.

The chain joins TRBV11-3 to TRBJ2-5; 8 bases are a match to TRBD2. This CDR3 has 14 amino acids. Germline V gene data show CDR1 as SGHNT and CDR2 as YENEEA. V lost 4 bases to trimming and J lost 5 bases; unmatched junction nucleotides: 6. This CDR3 reads CASSSGGAGETQYF. CDR3 in DNA: TGTGCCAGCAGCTCCGGGGGGGCCGGGGAGACCCAGTACTTC.

Only one count was recorded for this clone. The chain has TRBV19 and TRBJ1-2, with 8 bases that match TRBD1. In germline, CDR1 is LNHDA, CDR2 SQIVND (reference sequence). The V segment lost 5 bases and the J segment 4 bases; nucleotides outside the gene matches: 9. The CDR3 covers 15 residues. CDR3 residues: CASSGRQGQVYGYTF. DNA for the CDR3: TGTGCCAGTAGTGGGAGACAGGGACAGGTCTATGGCTACACCTTC.

This chain joins TRBV6-4 and TRBJ2-1; the D gene is possibly TRBD2 (5 bases). With 3 bases removed from V and 2 bases from J, the gap between germline ends came to 8 bases. The CDR3 length is 14 residues. CDR1 and CDR2 from the germline V gene are MRHNA and SNTAGT. The CDR3 sequence is CASSERGTYNEQFF. For the CDR3, the DNA is TGTGCCAGCAGTGAACGGGGAACCTACAATGAGCAGTTCTTC.

The chain has TRBV5-1 and TRBJ2-2; 14 bases fit TRBD2. Germline CDR1 SGHRS, CDR2 YFSETQ. This CDR3 comprises 20 residues. The junction had 15 bases not matched to a gene; V was cut back by 3 bases and J by 5 bases. The CDR3 DNA follows: TGCGCCAGCAGCTCCTGGGGACTAGCGGGAGTCCGGTCTTGGACCGGGGAGCTGTTTTTT. Its translation is CASSSWGLAGVRSWTGELFF. The full variable domain, its missing parts supplied by reference TRBV5-1 and TRBJ2-2, is KAGVTQTPRYLIKTRGQQVTLSCSPISGHRSVSWYQQTPGQGLQFLFEYFSETQRNKGNFPGRFSGRQFSNSRSEMNVSTLELGDSALYLCASSSWGLAGVRSWTGELFFGEGSRLTVL.

This chain links TRBV5-1 with TRBJ2-3; TRBD2 aligns across 8 bases. The length of the CDR3 is 15 residues. CDR1 and CDR2 from the germline V gene are SGHRS and YFSETQ. V trimming: 2 bases; J trimming: 0 bases; junction bases outside the gene matches: 2. The CDR3 DNA is TGCGCCAGCAGCTTCCAGCGGGGGAGCACAGATACGCAGTATTTT. It encodes CASSFQRGSTDTQYF.